This TCR beta chain was recorded in a study of CD8 T cells in Susac syndrome. This clonotype was observed a few times. TEMRA cells underwent FACS enrichment and CD8+ and CD4+ T cells underwent negative isolation. After extraction with the RNeasy kit, roughly 0.5 to 1 ug of the RNA was reverse transcribed using random hexamers. TCRdb reprocessed the immunoSEQ multiplex PCR reads via MiXCR and lists one record per CDR3 protein. Of approximately 300,000 distinct CDR3 sequences listed, approximately 85% were seen once; the top ten hold 0.21%. The CDR3 totals 16 residues. CDR1 is LGHNA, CDR2 YNFKEQ, per germline. V lost 1 base, J lost 7 bases, and 4 bases stayed unmatched.

The rearrangement uses TRBV4-2 and TRBJ2-1, with 13 positions matching TRBD2. The source is a human donor with multiple sclerosis. The sample taken for sequencing was CD8+ T cells from PBMCs. CDR3 protein: CASSQVGLAGVNEQFF. Here the CDR3 DNA reads TGTGCCAGCAGCCAAGTTGGACTAGCGGGGGTTAATGAGCAGTTCTTC.